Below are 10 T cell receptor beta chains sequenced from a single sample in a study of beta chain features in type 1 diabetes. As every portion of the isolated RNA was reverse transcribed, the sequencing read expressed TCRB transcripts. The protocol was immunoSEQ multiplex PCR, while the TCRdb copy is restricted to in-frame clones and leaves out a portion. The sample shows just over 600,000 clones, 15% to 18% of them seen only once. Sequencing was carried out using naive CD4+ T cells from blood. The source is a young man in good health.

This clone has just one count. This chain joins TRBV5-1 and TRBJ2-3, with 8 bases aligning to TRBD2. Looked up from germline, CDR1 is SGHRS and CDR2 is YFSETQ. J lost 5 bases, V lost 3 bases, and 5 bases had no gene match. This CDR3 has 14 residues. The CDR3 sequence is CASSSGGPGDTQYF. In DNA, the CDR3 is TGCGCCAGCAGCTCGGGGGGGCCTGGAGATACGCAGTATTTT.

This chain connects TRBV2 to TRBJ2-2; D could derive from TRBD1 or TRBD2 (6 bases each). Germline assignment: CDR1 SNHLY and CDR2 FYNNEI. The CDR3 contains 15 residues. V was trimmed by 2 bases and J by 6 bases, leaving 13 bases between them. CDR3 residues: CASSERGVQAGELFF. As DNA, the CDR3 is TGTGCCAGCAGTGAAAGGGGGGTGCAGGCCGGGGAGCTGTTTTTT.

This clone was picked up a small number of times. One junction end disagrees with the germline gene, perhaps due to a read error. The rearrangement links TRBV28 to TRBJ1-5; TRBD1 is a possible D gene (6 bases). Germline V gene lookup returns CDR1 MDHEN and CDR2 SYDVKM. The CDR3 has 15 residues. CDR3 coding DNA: TGTGCCAGCAGTTCATTAGGTGGGGGCAAACAGCCCCAGCATTTT. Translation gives CASSSLGGGKQPQHF.

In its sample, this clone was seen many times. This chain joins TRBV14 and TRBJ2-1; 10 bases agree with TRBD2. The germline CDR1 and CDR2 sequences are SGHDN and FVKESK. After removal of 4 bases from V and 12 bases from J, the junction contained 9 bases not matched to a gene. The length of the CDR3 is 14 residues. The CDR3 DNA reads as TGTGCCAGCAGCCCCCTAGCGGGAGTTGGTGGGCAGTTCTTC. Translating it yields CASSPLAGVGGQFF.

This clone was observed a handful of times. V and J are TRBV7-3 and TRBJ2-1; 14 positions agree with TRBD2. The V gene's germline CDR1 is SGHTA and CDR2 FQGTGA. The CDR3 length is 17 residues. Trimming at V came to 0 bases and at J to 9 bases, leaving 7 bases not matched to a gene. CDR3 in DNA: TGTGCCAGCAGCTTAACCGGGACTAGCGGGAGCAGGGGTGAGCAGTTCTTC. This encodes CASSLTGTSGSRGEQFF.

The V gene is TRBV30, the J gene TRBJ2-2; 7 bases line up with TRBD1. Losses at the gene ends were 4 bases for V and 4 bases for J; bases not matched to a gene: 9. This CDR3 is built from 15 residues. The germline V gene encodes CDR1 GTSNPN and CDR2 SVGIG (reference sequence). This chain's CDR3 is CAWNLDRAATGELFF. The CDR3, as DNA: TGTGCCTGGAACCTTGACAGGGCGGCCACCGGGGAGCTGTTTTTT.

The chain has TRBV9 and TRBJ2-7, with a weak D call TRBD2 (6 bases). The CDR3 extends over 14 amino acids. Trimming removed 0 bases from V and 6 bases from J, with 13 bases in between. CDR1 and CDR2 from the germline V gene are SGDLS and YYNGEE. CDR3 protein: CASSVEGGNGEQYF. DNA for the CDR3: TGTGCCAGCAGCGTAGAGGGCGGGAACGGCGAGCAGTACTTC.

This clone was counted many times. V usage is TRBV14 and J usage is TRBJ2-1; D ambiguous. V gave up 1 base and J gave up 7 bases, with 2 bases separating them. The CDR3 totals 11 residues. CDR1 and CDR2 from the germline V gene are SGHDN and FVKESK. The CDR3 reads CASSQANEQFF. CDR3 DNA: TGTGCCAGCAGCCAAGCGAATGAGCAGTTCTTC.

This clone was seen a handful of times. CDR3 sequence: CASSRGGTGINQPQHF. CDR3 DNA: TGCGCCAGCAGCCGAGGAGGGACAGGAATCAATCAGCCCCAGCATTTT. The chain carries TRBV4-1 and TRBJ1-5; 8 bases align to TRBD1. V shed 4 bases, J shed 3 bases, and the junction held 8 bases outside the gene matches. Germline loops: CDR1 MGHRA, CDR2 YSYEKL. This CDR3 is built from 16 residues.

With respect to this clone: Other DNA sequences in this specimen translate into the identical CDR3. The CDR3 DNA reads TGCAGCGTCGGGACGGGGAATCAGCCCCAGCATTTT. Amino acids: CSVGTGNQPQHF. V is TRBV29-1 and J is TRBJ1-5, with D possibly being TRBD1 (5 bases). CDR1 SQVTM and CDR2 ANQGSEA come from the germline V gene. The CDR3 runs 12 residues. V was clipped by 6 bases and J by 4 bases, with 10 bases between them.